Sequencing of this T cell receptor (beta chain) was carried out in a study of T cells in Graves' hyperthyroidism and ophthalmopathy. The wider study: Peripheral blood sampling occurred at initial diagnosis, before any treatment. General study results and limits: Appearing also in blood were most of the thyroid clonotypes expanded above 0.001.

The source material, RNA transcripts, was used to amplify TCR beta CDR3 regions. First-round RT-PCR targeting the TCR CDR3 was performed with the HTBI primer set. TCRdb re-called the multiplex PCR reads through MiXCR, storing one row per CDR3 protein. This table holds around 700,000 distinct CDR3 sequences, approximately 19% found once. This clonotype was observed many times. What it recognizes is unknown. This sequence originates from a woman in her forties or fifties with Graves' hyperthyroidism that later progressed to Graves' ophthalmopathy. The sequenced sample was blood.

CDR3 nucleotides: TGTGCCAGCAGCCCACACAGGGGAAAGCAGTTCTTC. Protein: CASSPHRGKQFF. The rearrangement joins TRBV3-1 to TRBJ2-1, with 7 nucleotides matching TRBD1. J gave up 11 bases and V 4 bases, and 5 bases lay outside the gene matches. The germline V gene has CDR1 LGHDT and CDR2 YNNKEL (reference sequence). The CDR3 extends over 12 amino acids.